Listed below are T cell receptor beta chains from one sample, sequenced in a study of radiotherapy plus CTLA-4 blockade in lung cancer. The assay was immunoSEQ multiplex PCR, and TCRdb's table has in-frame clones only and misses some. Of more than 75,000 clones listed, less than 80% were seen once; the top ten hold about an eighth. The specimen was peripheral blood, collected from a patient treated with radiotherapy plus ipilimumab. These receptors were obtained from a human donor with non-small cell lung cancer that progressed on radiotherapy plus ipilimumab. Both conserved end residues are part of each CDR3. A D gene is named only where the DNA matches it firmly. For some rows the clone size is stated as once, few or many, or as a class when expanded; others skip it.

CDR3 DNA	CDR3 protein	clone size	D gene	J gene	CDR3 length	V gene
TGCGCCAGCAGCCCTGGGACAGGGGCACTGACTAGCGGGAAAGATACGCAGTATTTT	CASSPGTGALTSGKDTQYF	-	-	TRBJ2-3	19	TRBV5-1
TGCGCCAGCAGCCAAGATGGGGTTAGTGCTTTCTTT	CASSQDGVSAFF	-	-	TRBJ1-1	12	TRBV4-1
TGTGCCAGCAGCTTAGGGCCGCGGGCAGATACGCAGTATTTT	CASSLGPRADTQYF	-	-	TRBJ2-3	14	TRBV11-3
TGCGCCAGCAGCTTGACGAACACTGAAGCTTTCTTT	CASSLTNTEAFF	-	-	TRBJ1-1	12	TRBV5-1
TGTGCCAGTAGTATCTTGGGACAGGGCAATCAGCCCCAGCATTTT	CASSILGQGNQPQHF	once	TRBD1	TRBJ1-5	15	TRBV19
TGTGCCAGCGCCAACAGTTCAAATTCACCCCTCCACTTT	CASANSSNSPLHF	-	-	TRBJ1-6	13	TRBV21-1
TGTGCCAGCAGTTTAGGGGGCGGCAATCAGCCCCAGCATTTT	CASSLGGGNQPQHF	-	-	TRBJ1-5	14	TRBV28
TGTGCCAGCAGCGGGGGGGGCGGTTTCGCCTACGAGCAGTACTTC	CASSGGGGFAYEQYF	-	-	TRBJ2-7	15	TRBV7-2
TGTGCCAGCAGTAACGCCCCGAACACTGAAGCTTTCTTT	CASSNAPNTEAFF	-	-	TRBJ1-1	13	TRBV11-3
TGTGCCAGCAGCCAACAAGGGGGGACGGGTGAGACCCAGTACTTC	CASSQQGGTGETQYF	-	-	TRBJ2-5	15	TRBV6-5
TGTGCCATCGGAGGACAGGGGCCAGCCGGGGAGCTGTTTTTT	CAIGGQGPAGELFF	-	TRBD1	TRBJ2-2	14	TRBV10-3
TGTGCCAGCAGTCCACAGGGGTTTGACTACGAGCAGTACTTC	CASSPQGFDYEQYF	-	TRBD1	TRBJ2-7	14	TRBV7-6
TGTGCCAGCAGCTTGGGACAGGGTCCCTCCTACGAGCAGTACTTC	CASSLGQGPSYEQYF	-	TRBD1	TRBJ2-7	15	TRBV5-4
TGTGCCAGCAGCTTAGGGAACCTGGACATTCAGTACTTC	CASSLGNLDIQYF	-	-	TRBJ2-4	13	TRBV7-2
TGTGCCAGCAGCCAAGAGAAGGGGTTAAACACCATATATTTT	CASSQEKGLNTIYF	few	-	TRBJ1-3	14	TRBV4-2
TGTGCCAGCAGTTACGGCGGGGTTTTATACGAGCAGTACTTC	CASSYGGVLYEQYF	-	-	TRBJ2-7	14	TRBV6-5
TGCGCCAGCAGCCCGGACGGTCACTTCCCCTACGAGCAGTACTTC	CASSPDGHFPYEQYF	-	-	TRBJ2-7	15	TRBV5-1
TGTGCCAGCAGTTTGGGCGAAACCCATTCACCCCTCCACTTT	CASSLGETHSPLHF	-	-	TRBJ1-6	14	TRBV28
TGTGCCAGCAGCGTAGAGCCAGGGATTATCTATGGCTACACCTTC	CASSVEPGIIYGYTF	-	-	TRBJ1-2	15	TRBV9
TGCGCCAGCAGCTTGCCGGGACAGGGAAGTCGGGGTAATGAAAAACTGTTTTTT	CASSLPGQGSRGNEKLFF	-	TRBD1	TRBJ1-4	18	TRBV5-1
TGTGCCAGCAGTAGTCGGGACGGCACAGATACGCAGTATTTT	CASSSRDGTDTQYF	-	-	TRBJ2-3	14	TRBV2
TGTGCCAGCAGGGAAGCGGGCTTCGAGATGAATCAGCCCCAGCATTTT	CASREAGFEMNQPQHF	few	-	TRBJ1-5	16	TRBV6-1
TGTGCCAGTAGCGGGACAGGCTACAATGAGCAGTTCTTC	CASSGTGYNEQFF	-	TRBD1	TRBJ2-1	13	TRBV19
TGTGCCAGCAGCTATAGCAATCAGCCCCAGCATTTT	CASSYSNQPQHF	few	-	TRBJ1-5	12	TRBV7-9
TGTGCCAGCAGCTTAAAGGCGGGTAGCGGGAGGTTGGATACGCAGTATTTT	CASSLKAGSGRLDTQYF	-	TRBD2	TRBJ2-3	17	TRBV7-3
TGTGCCAGCAGGTCCGGGACAGGGTACGGCTACACCTTC	CASRSGTGYGYTF	-	TRBD1	TRBJ1-2	13	TRBV28
TGTGCCAGTAAGCCGGGACTGGACTACAATGAGCAGTTCTTC	CASKPGLDYNEQFF	-	-	TRBJ2-1	14	TRBV13
TGTGCCAGCAGCCCCCCCCCGGGACTAGGTGGTCGCGAGCAGTACTTC	CASSPPPGLGGREQYF	-	TRBD2	TRBJ2-7	16	TRBV7-9
TGTGCCAGCAGTGACAGACTAGTGATCTACGAGCAGTACTTC	CASSDRLVIYEQYF	-	-	TRBJ2-7	14	TRBV6-4
TGCAGCGTTGGGGACAGGGGAAGTTATGGCTACACCTTC	CSVGDRGSYGYTF	-	TRBD1	TRBJ1-2	13	TRBV29-1
TGTGCTAGTGCCACCGACGAGACCTATGGCTACACCTTC	CASATDETYGYTF	many	-	TRBJ1-2	13	TRBV12-5
TGTGCCAGCAGCTTTACTTTCGCTGACAATGAGCAGTTCTTC	CASSFTFADNEQFF	-	-	TRBJ2-1	14	TRBV11-2
TGTGCCAGCAGTCTCGACGGGACTGGAAACACCATATATTTT	CASSLDGTGNTIYF	-	-	TRBJ1-3	14	TRBV2
TGTGCCAGCAGGGGGCCCAGGGGCCCCACCTTC	CASRGPRGPTF	-	-	TRBJ1-2	11	TRBV2
TGTGCCAGCAGGGGAGCCTCGGGGGCTCCAGATACGCAGTATTTT	CASRGASGAPDTQYF	-	-	TRBJ2-3	15	TRBV4-2
TGTGCCAGCAGTTACGGGGCCAGCTCTGGAAACACCATATATTTT	CASSYGASSGNTIYF	-	-	TRBJ1-3	15	TRBV6-5
TGTGCCAGCAGCCAACAAGGGGGGACGGGTGAGACCCAGTACTTC	CASSQQGGTGETQYF	-	-	TRBJ2-5	15	TRBV6-1
TGTGCCAGCAGTTACTCGATGGCAGGGGCTGGAAACACCATATATTTT	CASSYSMAGAGNTIYF	-	-	TRBJ1-3	16	TRBV6-5
TGCGCCAGCAGCTCGCAGGGGGCGTCGTCTAATGAAAAACTGTTTTTT	CASSSQGASSNEKLFF	-	TRBD1	TRBJ1-4	16	TRBV5-1
TGTGCCAGCAGCTTGAGTAGCCCGGCCGAGCAGTACTTC	CASSLSSPAEQYF	-	-	TRBJ2-7	13	TRBV5-4
TGTGCCAGCAGCTCGGGACTAGCGGGAGTAGGTGGGTGGGAGACCCAGTACTTC	CASSSGLAGVGGWETQYF	few	TRBD2	TRBJ2-5	18	TRBV11-2
TGTGCCAGCAGTTTATCAGGGGGCTCTGGAAACACCATATATTTT	CASSLSGGSGNTIYF	once	TRBD1	TRBJ1-3	15	TRBV28
TGTGCCAGCAGCTCCGGGACCTCGAATGAGCAGTTCTTC	CASSSGTSNEQFF	-	-	TRBJ2-1	13	TRBV7-7
TGTGCTAGTGGTTTGGTAAGGACAGGGGGCCGCACAGATACGCAGTATTTT	CASGLVRTGGRTDTQYF	-	TRBD1	TRBJ2-3	17	TRBV12-5
TGTGCCAGCAGTCCAGGGGATTTCAATCAGCCCCAGCATTTT	CASSPGDFNQPQHF	few	-	TRBJ1-5	14	TRBV28
TGTGCCAGCAGTTTGGGTGCCCGCGGGAATCAGCCCCAGCATTTT	CASSLGARGNQPQHF	-	-	TRBJ1-5	15	TRBV27
TGTGCCAGCAGTCAGGGGAGGAGGACTGAAGCTTTCTTT	CASSQGRRTEAFF	-	-	TRBJ1-1	13	TRBV28
TGTGCCAGCAGTTTATTCCCCAGGGCGGCGGATGAGCAGTACTTC	CASSLFPRAADEQYF	-	-	TRBJ2-7	15	TRBV27
TGTGCCAGCAGCTTAGCTCAGACAGGGGCTGATGAAAAACTGTTTTTT	CASSLAQTGADEKLFF	-	TRBD1	TRBJ1-4	16	TRBV11-3